This is a list of T cell receptor beta chains from one sample in a study of identical twins. Using its own MiXCR run on the 5' RACE reads, TCRdb lists one record per CDR3 protein. Among approximately 210,000 distinct CDR3 sequences listed, about 15% were seen once. These same records also appear under a second study, on T cells expressing NK-cell markers.

Sample: CD8+ T cells sorted from blood. The receptors here all came from a woman aged 18-29 years in good health. The CDR3 runs from the conserved cysteine through the conserved F or W. D genes are given only for firm matches. Rows may omit the clone size; those that give it use once, few, many or a size class.

d_gene: NA
j_gene: TRBJ1-1
v_gene: TRBV11-2
abundance: NA
CDR3aa: CASSPGRGTANTEAFF
CDR3nt: TGTGCCAGCAGCCCAGGCCGGGGGACCGCTAACACTGAAGCTTTCTTT

d_gene: NA
j_gene: TRBJ2-7
v_gene: TRBV3-1
abundance: many
CDR3aa: CASSQGGLSQEQYF
CDR3nt: TGTGCCAGCAGCCAAGGGGGCCTCTCCCAGGAGCAGTACTTC

d_gene: NA
j_gene: TRBJ1-5
v_gene: TRBV10-3
abundance: few
CDR3aa: CAISESVTTGNQPQHF
CDR3nt: TGTGCCATCAGTGAGTCTGTGACGACGGGCAATCAGCCCCAGCATTTT

d_gene: NA
j_gene: TRBJ1-1
v_gene: TRBV11-2
abundance: NA
CDR3aa: CASSAGFSGTEAFF
CDR3nt: TGTGCCAGCAGCGCAGGGTTTTCAGGTACTGAAGCTTTCTTT

d_gene: NA
j_gene: TRBJ2-1
v_gene: TRBV7-9
abundance: NA
CDR3aa: CAINEQFF
CDR3nt: TGTGCCATCAATGAGCAGTTCTTC

d_gene: NA
j_gene: TRBJ1-1
v_gene: TRBV4-2
abundance: few
CDR3aa: CASSQDTGWFSEAFF
CDR3nt: TGTGCCAGCAGCCAAGATACAGGGTGGTTCTCTGAAGCTTTCTTT

d_gene: TRBD2
j_gene: TRBJ2-5
v_gene: TRBV2
abundance: few
CDR3aa: CASSEGGSPMTSGSEETQYF
CDR3nt: TGTGCCAGCAGTGAAGGTGGCAGTCCCATGACTAGCGGGAGTGAAGAGACCCAGTACTTC

d_gene: NA
j_gene: TRBJ2-6
v_gene: TRBV12-3/TRBV12-4
abundance: NA
CDR3aa: CASSSRDTFSGANVLTF
CDR3nt: TGTGCCAGCAGTTCCCGGGACACATTCTCGGGGGCCAACGTCCTGACTTTC

d_gene: NA
j_gene: TRBJ2-3
v_gene: TRBV12-3/TRBV12-4
abundance: few
CDR3aa: CASSLRQVGLDTQYF
CDR3nt: TGTGCCAGCAGTCTTCGACAGGTAGGGCTAGATACGCAGTATTTT

d_gene: NA
j_gene: TRBJ2-7
v_gene: TRBV14
abundance: few
CDR3aa: CASSTGSGAYEQYF
CDR3nt: TGTGCCAGCAGCACAGGGTCAGGGGCCTACGAGCAGTACTTC

d_gene: NA
j_gene: TRBJ1-2
v_gene: TRBV2
abundance: NA
CDR3aa: CASSRGRDAPLNYGYTF
CDR3nt: TGTGCCAGCAGTAGGGGGAGGGATGCCCCTTTGAACTATGGCTACACCTTC

d_gene: TRBD2
j_gene: TRBJ2-7
v_gene: TRBV18
abundance: NA
CDR3aa: CASSPTSGSRYEQYF
CDR3nt: TGTGCCAGCTCGCCGACTAGCGGGAGTCGATACGAGCAGTACTTC

d_gene: NA
j_gene: TRBJ2-1
v_gene: TRBV9
abundance: NA
CDR3aa: CASSVVGRDEQFF
CDR3nt: TGTGCCAGCAGCGTAGTGGGGCGCGATGAGCAGTTCTTC

d_gene: NA
j_gene: TRBJ1-2
v_gene: TRBV7-9
abundance: once
CDR3aa: CASSLTGAYGYTF
CDR3nt: TGTGCCAGCAGCTTAACGGGTGCCTATGGCTACACCTTC

d_gene: NA
j_gene: TRBJ1-1
v_gene: TRBV12-3/TRBV12-4
abundance: many
CDR3aa: CASSPMGEEAFF
CDR3nt: TGTGCCAGCAGCCCTATGGGTGAGGAAGCTTTCTTT

d_gene: NA
j_gene: TRBJ1-6
v_gene: TRBV6-5
abundance: many
CDR3aa: CASSYGGDRSSPLHF
CDR3nt: TGTGCCAGCAGTTACGGAGGGGACCGGAGTTCACCCCTCCACTTT

d_gene: NA
j_gene: TRBJ1-4
v_gene: TRBV5-5
abundance: NA
CDR3aa: CASSPGPGKEKLFF
CDR3nt: TGTGCCAGCAGCCCGGGACCAGGGAAGGAAAAACTGTTTTTT

d_gene: NA
j_gene: TRBJ2-3
v_gene: TRBV27
abundance: few
CDR3aa: CASSLRGGSTDTQYF
CDR3nt: TGTGCCAGCAGTTTAAGGGGAGGATCCACAGATACGCAGTATTTT

d_gene: TRBD2
j_gene: TRBJ2-3
v_gene: TRBV5-4
abundance: NA
CDR3aa: CASSPPSGEITDTQYF
CDR3nt: TGTGCCAGCAGTCCTCCTAGCGGAGAGATCACAGATACGCAGTATTTT

d_gene: NA
j_gene: TRBJ1-2
v_gene: TRBV12-3/TRBV12-4
abundance: many
CDR3aa: CASSLVGQYYGYTF
CDR3nt: TGTGCCAGCAGTTTAGTTGGCCAGTACTATGGCTACACCTTC

d_gene: TRBD1
j_gene: TRBJ1-5
v_gene: TRBV3-1
abundance: NA
CDR3aa: CASSPGGVHQPQHF
CDR3nt: TGTGCCAGCAGCCCAGGGGGCGTCCATCAGCCCCAGCATTTT

d_gene: NA
j_gene: TRBJ1-1
v_gene: TRBV5-1
abundance: NA
CDR3aa: CASSLVLDTEAFF
CDR3nt: TGCGCCAGCAGCTTGGTTCTAGACACTGAAGCTTTCTTT

d_gene: NA
j_gene: TRBJ2-7
v_gene: TRBV7-8
abundance: NA
CDR3aa: CASSIEKSGVGSYEQYF
CDR3nt: TGTGCCAGCAGCATAGAGAAGTCAGGGGTGGGCTCCTACGAGCAGTACTTC

d_gene: NA
j_gene: TRBJ1-1
v_gene: TRBV19
abundance: NA
CDR3aa: CASTAAAAMNTEAFF
CDR3nt: TGTGCCAGTACCGCCGCGGCAGCGATGAACACTGAAGCTTTCTTT

d_gene: NA
j_gene: TRBJ1-1
v_gene: TRBV5-6
abundance: NA
CDR3aa: CASSFQGPGPIF
CDR3nt: TGTGCCAGCAGCTTTCAGGGGCCGGGACCGATCTTT

d_gene: TRBD2
j_gene: TRBJ2-1
v_gene: TRBV7-6
abundance: few
CDR3aa: CASSLASAGELDEQFF
CDR3nt: TGTGCCAGCAGCTTAGCGTCGGCGGGGGAGTTGGATGAGCAGTTCTTC

d_gene: NA
j_gene: TRBJ2-7
v_gene: TRBV6-1
abundance: NA
CDR3aa: CASYEHLAYEQYF
CDR3nt: TGTGCCAGCTACGAGCATCTTGCCTACGAGCAGTACTTC

d_gene: TRBD2
j_gene: TRBJ2-5
v_gene: TRBV15
abundance: NA
CDR3aa: CATSRSGLAVKETQYF
CDR3nt: TGTGCCACCAGCAGATCCGGACTAGCGGTAAAAGAGACCCAGTACTTC

d_gene: NA
j_gene: TRBJ2-2
v_gene: TRBV15
abundance: NA
CDR3aa: CATSIREGVTGELFF
CDR3nt: TGTGCCACCAGCATCCGAGAGGGAGTCACCGGGGAGCTGTTTTTT

d_gene: TRBD2
j_gene: TRBJ2-1
v_gene: TRBV4-1
abundance: NA
CDR3aa: CASSQGGTSSYNEQFF
CDR3nt: TGCGCCAGCAGCCAAGGCGGGACTAGCTCCTACAATGAGCAGTTCTTC

d_gene: TRBD1
j_gene: TRBJ2-2
v_gene: TRBV11-2
abundance: few
CDR3aa: CASWGTGQGDTGELFF
CDR3nt: TGTGCCAGCTGGGGCACGGGACAGGGTGACACCGGGGAGCTGTTTTTT

d_gene: TRBD1
j_gene: TRBJ1-1
v_gene: TRBV27
abundance: NA
CDR3aa: CASSPWTGRGGTEAFF
CDR3nt: TGTGCCAGCAGTCCATGGACAGGGCGGGGTGGAACTGAAGCTTTCTTT

d_gene: NA
j_gene: TRBJ1-1
v_gene: TRBV7-9
abundance: NA
CDR3aa: CASSLRTQGDTEAFF
CDR3nt: TGTGCCAGCAGCCTTAGGACACAAGGGGACACTGAAGCTTTCTTT

d_gene: TRBD1
j_gene: TRBJ2-4
v_gene: TRBV27
abundance: NA
CDR3aa: CASSFLPDRDNKNIQYF
CDR3nt: TGTGCCAGCAGTTTTTTACCGGACAGGGACAACAAAAACATTCAGTACTTC

d_gene: TRBD1
j_gene: TRBJ2-2
v_gene: TRBV7-8
abundance: NA
CDR3aa: CASSFPGQGTGELFF
CDR3nt: TGTGCCAGCAGCTTCCCGGGACAGGGGACCGGGGAGCTGTTTTTT

d_gene: TRBD2
j_gene: TRBJ2-5
v_gene: TRBV20-1
abundance: NA
CDR3aa: CSAHGLAGGETQYF
CDR3nt: TGCAGTGCACACGGACTAGCGGGAGGAGAGACCCAGTACTTC

d_gene: NA
j_gene: TRBJ2-2
v_gene: TRBV12-3/TRBV12-4
abundance: NA
CDR3aa: CASTSGGRAGELFF
CDR3nt: TGTGCCAGCACCTCTGGGGGTCGGGCCGGGGAGCTGTTTTTT

d_gene: NA
j_gene: TRBJ2-2
v_gene: TRBV6-1
abundance: NA
CDR3aa: CASSDTGLSGELFF
CDR3nt: TGTGCCAGCAGTGACACAGGGCTTTCCGGGGAGCTGTTTTTT

d_gene: NA
j_gene: TRBJ1-1
v_gene: TRBV3-1
abundance: NA
CDR3aa: CASSQRTGGVPEAFF
CDR3nt: TGTGCCAGCAGCCAACGGACGGGAGGGGTTCCTGAAGCTTTCTTT

d_gene: NA
j_gene: TRBJ2-1
v_gene: TRBV7-8
abundance: NA
CDR3aa: CASSLGRTEQFF
CDR3nt: TGTGCCAGCAGCCTCGGACGTACAGAGCAGTTCTTC

d_gene: NA
j_gene: TRBJ2-1
v_gene: TRBV7-9
abundance: few
CDR3aa: CASSLLRLGEQFF
CDR3nt: TGTGCCAGCAGCTTACTCCGCCTCGGTGAGCAGTTCTTC

d_gene: NA
j_gene: TRBJ2-7
v_gene: TRBV15
abundance: few
CDR3aa: CATSKDPSAYEQYF
CDR3nt: TGTGCCACCAGCAAAGACCCCTCCGCCTACGAGCAGTACTTC

d_gene: NA
j_gene: TRBJ2-2
v_gene: TRBV6-1
abundance: NA
CDR3aa: CASMPPGELFF
CDR3nt: TGTGCCAGCATGCCTCCCGGGGAGCTGTTTTTT

d_gene: NA
j_gene: TRBJ2-1
v_gene: TRBV24-1
abundance: few
CDR3aa: CATIAYEQFF
CDR3nt: TGTGCCACCATAGCCTATGAGCAGTTCTTC

d_gene: NA
j_gene: TRBJ2-7
v_gene: TRBV11-1
abundance: once
CDR3aa: CASENNYEQYF
CDR3nt: TGTGCCAGCGAGAATAATTACGAGCAGTACTTC

d_gene: NA
j_gene: TRBJ2-4
v_gene: TRBV5-1
abundance: NA
CDR3aa: CASRTDVFNIQYF
CDR3nt: TGCGCCAGTCGGACGGACGTTTTCAACATTCAGTACTTC